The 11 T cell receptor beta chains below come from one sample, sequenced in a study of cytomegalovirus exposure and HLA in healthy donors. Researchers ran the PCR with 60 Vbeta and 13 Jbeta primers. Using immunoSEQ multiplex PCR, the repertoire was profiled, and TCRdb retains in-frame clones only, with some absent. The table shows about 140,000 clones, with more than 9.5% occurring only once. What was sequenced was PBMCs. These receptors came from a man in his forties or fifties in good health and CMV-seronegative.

For the CDR3, the DNA is TGTGCCAGCTCACCAGACAGGGGTTATTTTCTTGGAAACACCATATATTTT. Translation gives CASSPDRGYFLGNTIYF. The V and J genes are TRBV18 and TRBJ1-3; TRBD1 agrees at 8 bases. The CDR3 extends over 17 amino acids. V gave up 2 bases and J gave up 3 bases; unmatched junction bases: 9. Germline-derived CDR1 and CDR2 are KGHSH and LQKENI.

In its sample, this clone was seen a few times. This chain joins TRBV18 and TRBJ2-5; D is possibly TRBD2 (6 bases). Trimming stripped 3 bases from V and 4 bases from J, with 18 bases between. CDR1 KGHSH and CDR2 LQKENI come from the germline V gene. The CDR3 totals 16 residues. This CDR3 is CASSPQVGGGGETQYF. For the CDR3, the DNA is TGTGCCAGCTCACCTCAGGTGGGAGGTGGAGGAGAGACCCAGTACTTC.

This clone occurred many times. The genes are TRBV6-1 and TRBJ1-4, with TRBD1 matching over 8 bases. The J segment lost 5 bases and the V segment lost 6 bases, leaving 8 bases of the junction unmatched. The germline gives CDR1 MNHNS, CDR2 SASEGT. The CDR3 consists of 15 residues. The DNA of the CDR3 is TGTGCCAGCAGCGACGGGGGGACAGGAAATGAAAAACTGTTTTTT. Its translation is CASSDGGTGNEKLFF.

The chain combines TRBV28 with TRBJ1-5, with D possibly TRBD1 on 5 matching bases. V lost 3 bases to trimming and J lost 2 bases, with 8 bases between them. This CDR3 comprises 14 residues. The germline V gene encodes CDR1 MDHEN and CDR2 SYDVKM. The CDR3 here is CASSFLGGNQPQHF. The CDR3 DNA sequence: TGTGCCAGCAGTTTTTTAGGGGGCAATCAGCCCCAGCATTTT.

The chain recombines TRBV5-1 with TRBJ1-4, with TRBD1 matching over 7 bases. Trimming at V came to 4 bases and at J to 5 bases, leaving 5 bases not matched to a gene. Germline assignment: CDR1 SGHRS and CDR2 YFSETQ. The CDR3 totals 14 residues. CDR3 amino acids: CASSTGQLNEKLFF. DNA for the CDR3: TGCGCCAGCAGCACGGGACAGTTAAATGAAAAACTGTTTTTT.

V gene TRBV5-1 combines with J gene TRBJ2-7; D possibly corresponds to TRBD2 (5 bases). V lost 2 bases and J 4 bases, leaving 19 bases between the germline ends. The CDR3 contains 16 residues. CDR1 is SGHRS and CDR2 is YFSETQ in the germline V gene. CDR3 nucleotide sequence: TGCGCCAGCAGCTTTCTTGGGGAGAATTGGGATTACGAGCAGTACTTC. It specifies CASSFLGENWDYEQYF.

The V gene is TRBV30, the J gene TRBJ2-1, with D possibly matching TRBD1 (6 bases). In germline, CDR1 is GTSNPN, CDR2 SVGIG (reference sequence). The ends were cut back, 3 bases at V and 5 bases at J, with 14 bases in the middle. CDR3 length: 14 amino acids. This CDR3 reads CAWRAPGDHNEQFF. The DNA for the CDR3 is TGTGCCTGGAGGGCGCCAGGGGACCACAATGAGCAGTTCTTC. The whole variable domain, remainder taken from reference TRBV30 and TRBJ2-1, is SQTIHQWPATLVQPVGSPLSLECTVEGTSNPNLYWYRQAAGRGLQLLFYSVGIGQISSEVPQNLSASRPQDRQFILSSKKLLLSDSGFYLCAWRAPGDHNEQFFGPGTRLTVL.

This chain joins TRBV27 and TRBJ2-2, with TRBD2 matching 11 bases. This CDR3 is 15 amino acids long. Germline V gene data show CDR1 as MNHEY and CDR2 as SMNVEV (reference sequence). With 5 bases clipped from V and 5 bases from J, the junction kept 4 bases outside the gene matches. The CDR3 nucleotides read TGTGCCAGCAGTCTAGGGACTAGCGGAACCGGGGAGCTGTTTTTT. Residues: CASSLGTSGTGELFF.

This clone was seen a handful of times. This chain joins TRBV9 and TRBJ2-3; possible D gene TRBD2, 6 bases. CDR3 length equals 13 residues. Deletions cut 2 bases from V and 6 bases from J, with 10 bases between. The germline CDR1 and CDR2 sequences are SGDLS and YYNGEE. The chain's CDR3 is CASSVSEGDTQYF. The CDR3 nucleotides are TGTGCCAGCAGCGTTTCGGAGGGGGATACGCAGTATTTT. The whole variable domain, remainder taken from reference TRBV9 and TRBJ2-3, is DSGVTQTPKHLITATGQRVTLRCSPRSGDLSVYWYQQSLDQGLQFLIQYYNGEERAKGNILERFSAQQFPDLHSELNLSSLELGDSALYFCASSVSEGDTQYFGPGTRLTVL.

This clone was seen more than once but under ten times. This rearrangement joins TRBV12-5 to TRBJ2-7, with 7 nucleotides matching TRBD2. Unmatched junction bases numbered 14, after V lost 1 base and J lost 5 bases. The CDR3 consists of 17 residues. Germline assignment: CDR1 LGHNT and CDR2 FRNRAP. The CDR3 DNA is TGTGCTAGTGGTTTGGACCTAGGTGGGGGAGGGTTCCACGAGCAGTACTTC. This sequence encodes CASGLDLGGGGFHEQYF. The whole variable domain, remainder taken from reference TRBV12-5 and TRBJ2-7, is DARVTQTPRHKVTEMGQEVTMRCQPILGHNTVFWYRQTMMQGLELLAYFRNRAPLDDSGMPKDRFSAEMPDATLATLKIQPSEPRDSAVYFCASGLDLGGGGFHEQYFGPGTRLTVT.

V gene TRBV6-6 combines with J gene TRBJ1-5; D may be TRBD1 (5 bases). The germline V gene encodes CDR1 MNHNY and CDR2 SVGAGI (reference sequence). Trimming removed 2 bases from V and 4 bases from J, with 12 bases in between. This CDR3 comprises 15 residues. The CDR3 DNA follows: TGTGCCAGCAGTTACGATGGGGGGGGTAATCAGCCCCAGCATTTT. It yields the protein CASSYDGGGNQPQHF.